This TCR beta chain was profiled in a study of blood T cells in healthy people across ages. In terms of origin and age, donors were healthy Caucasian individuals from Russia aged about 6 to 100. This clonotype was seen more than once but under ten times. Its antigen is currently unknown. Then a second PCR, running roughly 7 to 11 cycles, was carried out with a sample-barcoded 5' primer and a J-beta primer mix. Tags on each cDNA molecule came from a template-switch adaptor with 12 random nucleotides. TCRdb reprocessed the 5' RACE reads via MiXCR and lists one record per CDR3 protein. The table has hundreds of thousands of distinct CDR3 sequences, approximately 50% seen once. Germline V gene sequence: CDR1 SGHVS, CDR2 FQNEAQ. The CDR3 sequence is 13 residues long. Trimming pared 5 bases from V and 11 bases from J, leaving 13 bases between. Whole-study results and caveats: Compared with aged donors, long-lived donors showed fewer expanded clones, suggesting selection. Older age went with lower TCR beta diversity per million T cells, in a roughly linear way.

The sequenced sample was blood. The source of this sequence is a woman in her fifties or sixties in good health. This chain joins TRBV7-8 and TRBJ1-6; unclear D gene. The CDR3 DNA follows: TGTGCCAGCAGCCCCTATGAGGTGGCACCCCTCCACTTT. This gives the protein CASSPYEVAPLHF.